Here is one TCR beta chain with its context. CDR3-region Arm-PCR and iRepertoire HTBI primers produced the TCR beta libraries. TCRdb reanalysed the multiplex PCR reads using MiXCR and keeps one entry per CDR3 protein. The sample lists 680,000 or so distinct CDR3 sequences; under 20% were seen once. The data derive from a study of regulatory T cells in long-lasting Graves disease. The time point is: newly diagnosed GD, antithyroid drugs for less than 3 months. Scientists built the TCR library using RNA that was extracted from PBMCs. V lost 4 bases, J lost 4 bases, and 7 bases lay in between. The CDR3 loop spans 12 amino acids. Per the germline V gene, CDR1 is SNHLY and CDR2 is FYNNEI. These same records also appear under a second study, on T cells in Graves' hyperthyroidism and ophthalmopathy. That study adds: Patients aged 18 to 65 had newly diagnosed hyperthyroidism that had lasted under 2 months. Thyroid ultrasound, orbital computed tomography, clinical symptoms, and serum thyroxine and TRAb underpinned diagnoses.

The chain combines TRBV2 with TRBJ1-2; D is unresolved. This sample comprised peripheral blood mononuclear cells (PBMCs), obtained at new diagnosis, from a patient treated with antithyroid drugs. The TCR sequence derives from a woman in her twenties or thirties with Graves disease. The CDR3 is CASSAGPYGYTF. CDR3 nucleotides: TGTGCCAGCAGTGCCGGTCCCTATGGCTACACCTTC.